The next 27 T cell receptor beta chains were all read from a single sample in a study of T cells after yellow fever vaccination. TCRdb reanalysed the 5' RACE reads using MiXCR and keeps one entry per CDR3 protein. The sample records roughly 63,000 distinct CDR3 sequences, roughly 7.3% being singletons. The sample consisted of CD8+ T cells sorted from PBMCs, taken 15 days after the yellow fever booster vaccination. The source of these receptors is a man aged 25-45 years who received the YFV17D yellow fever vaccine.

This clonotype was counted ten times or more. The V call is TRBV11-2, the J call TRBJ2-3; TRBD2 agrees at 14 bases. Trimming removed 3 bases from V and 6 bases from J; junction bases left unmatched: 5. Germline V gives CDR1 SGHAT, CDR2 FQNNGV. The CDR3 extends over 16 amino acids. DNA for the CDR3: TGTGCCAGCAGCTTGACTAGCGGGAGGGCCAGGGATACGCAGTATTTT. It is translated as CASSLTSGRARDTQYF.

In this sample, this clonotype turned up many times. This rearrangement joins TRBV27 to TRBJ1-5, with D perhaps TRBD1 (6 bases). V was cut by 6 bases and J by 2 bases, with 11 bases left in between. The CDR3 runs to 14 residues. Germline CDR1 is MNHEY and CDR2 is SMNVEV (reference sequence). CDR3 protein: CASRPGGGNQPQHF. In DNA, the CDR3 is TGTGCCAGCAGGCCCGGGGGCGGCAATCAGCCCCAGCATTTT.

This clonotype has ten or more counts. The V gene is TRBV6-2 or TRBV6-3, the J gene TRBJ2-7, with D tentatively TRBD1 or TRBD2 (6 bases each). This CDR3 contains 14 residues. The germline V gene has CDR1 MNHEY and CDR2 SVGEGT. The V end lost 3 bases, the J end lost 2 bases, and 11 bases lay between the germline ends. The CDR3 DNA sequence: TGTGCCAGCAGTTATGAGGAGGGGGCCTACGAGCAGTACTTC. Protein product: CASSYEEGAYEQYF.

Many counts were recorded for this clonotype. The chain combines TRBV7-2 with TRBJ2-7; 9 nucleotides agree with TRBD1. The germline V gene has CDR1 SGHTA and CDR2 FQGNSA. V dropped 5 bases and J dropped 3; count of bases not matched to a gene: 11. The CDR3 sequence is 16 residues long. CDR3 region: CASSATPGQGNYEQYF. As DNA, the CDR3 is TGTGCCAGCAGCGCCACTCCGGGACAGGGCAACTACGAGCAGTACTTC.

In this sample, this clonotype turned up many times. The CDR3 DNA reads TGCAGTGCTAGAGCTCTGAACACCGGGGAGCTGTTTTTT. This codes for CSARALNTGELFF. The chain couples TRBV20-1 to TRBJ2-2; D is ambiguous. With 1 base removed from V and 1 base from J, the gap between germline ends came to 4 bases. This CDR3 has 13 amino acids. Germline V gene lookup returns CDR1 DFQATT and CDR2 SNEGSKA (reference sequence).

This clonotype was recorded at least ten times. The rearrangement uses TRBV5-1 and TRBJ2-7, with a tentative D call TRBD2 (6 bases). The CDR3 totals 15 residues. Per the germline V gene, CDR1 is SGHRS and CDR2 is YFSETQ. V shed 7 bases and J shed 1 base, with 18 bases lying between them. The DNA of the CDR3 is TGCGCCAGCGAGGTCGGAGGGCCTTCTTCCTACGAGCAGTACTTC. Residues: CASEVGGPSSYEQYF.

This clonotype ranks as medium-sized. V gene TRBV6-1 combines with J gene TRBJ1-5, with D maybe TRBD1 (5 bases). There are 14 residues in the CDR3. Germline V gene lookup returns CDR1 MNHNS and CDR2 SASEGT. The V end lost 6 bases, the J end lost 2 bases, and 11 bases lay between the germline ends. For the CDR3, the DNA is TGTGCCAGCAGGTCGGGGACTGGCAATCAGCCCCAGCATTTT. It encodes CASRSGTGNQPQHF.

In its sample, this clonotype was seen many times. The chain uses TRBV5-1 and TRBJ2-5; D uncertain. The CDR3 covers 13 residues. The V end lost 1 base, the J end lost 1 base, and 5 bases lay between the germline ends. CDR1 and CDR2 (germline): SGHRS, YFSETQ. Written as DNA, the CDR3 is TGCGCCAGCAGCTTGTACATCCAAGAGACCCAGTACTTC. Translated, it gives CASSLYIQETQYF.

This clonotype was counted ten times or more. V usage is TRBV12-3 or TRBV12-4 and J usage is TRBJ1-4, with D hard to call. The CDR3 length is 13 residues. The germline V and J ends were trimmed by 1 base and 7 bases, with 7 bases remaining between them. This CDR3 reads CASSLGGREKLFF. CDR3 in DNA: TGTGCCAGCAGTTTAGGAGGGCGTGAAAAACTGTTTTTT.

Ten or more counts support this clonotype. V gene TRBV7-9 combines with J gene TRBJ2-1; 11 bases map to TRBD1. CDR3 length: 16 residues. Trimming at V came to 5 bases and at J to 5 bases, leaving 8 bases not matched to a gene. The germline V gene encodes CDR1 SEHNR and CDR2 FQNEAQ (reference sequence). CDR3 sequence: CASSGGQGVVHNEQFF. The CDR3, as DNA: TGTGCCAGCAGCGGGGGACAGGGGGTGGTTCACAATGAGCAGTTCTTC.

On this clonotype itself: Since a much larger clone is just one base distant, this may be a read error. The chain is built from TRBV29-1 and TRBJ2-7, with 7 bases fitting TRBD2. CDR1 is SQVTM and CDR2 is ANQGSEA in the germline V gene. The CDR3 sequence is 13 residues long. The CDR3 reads CRVRSGITYEQYF. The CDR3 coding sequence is TGCAGGGTTCGCAGCGGGATAACCTACGAGCAGTACTTC.

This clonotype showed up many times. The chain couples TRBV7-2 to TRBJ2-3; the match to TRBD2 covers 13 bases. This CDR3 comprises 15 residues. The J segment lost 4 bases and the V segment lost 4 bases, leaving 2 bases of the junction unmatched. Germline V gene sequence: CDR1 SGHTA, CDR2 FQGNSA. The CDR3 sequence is CASSSTSGRSDTQYF. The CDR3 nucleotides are TGTGCCAGCAGCTCGACTAGCGGGAGGTCAGATACGCAGTATTTT.

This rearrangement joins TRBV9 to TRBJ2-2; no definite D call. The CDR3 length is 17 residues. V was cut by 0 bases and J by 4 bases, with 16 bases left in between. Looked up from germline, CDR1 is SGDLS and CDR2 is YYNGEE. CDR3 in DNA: TGTGCCAGCAGCGTAGCTCAGACCCCTAGTTCCACCGGGGAGCTGTTTTTT. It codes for CASSVAQTPSSTGELFF.

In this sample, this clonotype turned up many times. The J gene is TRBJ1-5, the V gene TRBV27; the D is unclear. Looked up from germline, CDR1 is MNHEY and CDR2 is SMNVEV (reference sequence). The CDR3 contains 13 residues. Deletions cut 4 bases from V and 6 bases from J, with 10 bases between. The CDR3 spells CASSSSNFQPQHF. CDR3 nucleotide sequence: TGTGCCAGCAGTTCCTCCAATTTTCAGCCCCAGCATTTT.

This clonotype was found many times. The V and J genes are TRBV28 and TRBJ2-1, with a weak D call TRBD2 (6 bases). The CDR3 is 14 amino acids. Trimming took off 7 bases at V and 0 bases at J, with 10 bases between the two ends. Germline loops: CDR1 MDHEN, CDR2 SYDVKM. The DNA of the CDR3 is TGTGCCAGCAAACGGCGGGACTCCTACAATGAGCAGTTCTTC. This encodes CASKRRDSYNEQFF.

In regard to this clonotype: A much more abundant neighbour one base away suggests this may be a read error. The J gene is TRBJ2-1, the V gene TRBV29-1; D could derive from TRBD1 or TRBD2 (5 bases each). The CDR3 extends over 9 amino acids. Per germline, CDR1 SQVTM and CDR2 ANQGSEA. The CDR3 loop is CRVGGEQFF. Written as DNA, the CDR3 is TGCAGAGTTGGGGGTGAGCAGTTCTTC.

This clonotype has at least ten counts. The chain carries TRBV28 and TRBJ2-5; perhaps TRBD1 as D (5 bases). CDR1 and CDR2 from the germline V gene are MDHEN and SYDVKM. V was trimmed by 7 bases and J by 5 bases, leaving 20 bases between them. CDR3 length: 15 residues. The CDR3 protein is CASTAYRYRLETQYF. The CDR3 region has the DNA TGTGCCAGCACCGCCTATCGATACAGGTTGGAGACCCAGTACTTC.

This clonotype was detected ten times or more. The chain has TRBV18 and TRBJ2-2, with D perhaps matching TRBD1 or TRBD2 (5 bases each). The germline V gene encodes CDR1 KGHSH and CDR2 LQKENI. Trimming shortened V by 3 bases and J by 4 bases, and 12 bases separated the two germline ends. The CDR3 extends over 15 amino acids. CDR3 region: CASSPTGTLTGELFF. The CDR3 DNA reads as TGTGCCAGCTCACCGACCGGGACGCTCACCGGGGAGCTGTTTTTT.

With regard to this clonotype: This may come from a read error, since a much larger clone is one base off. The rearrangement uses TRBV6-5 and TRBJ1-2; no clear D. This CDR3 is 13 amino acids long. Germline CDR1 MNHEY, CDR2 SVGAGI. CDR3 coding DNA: TGTCCCAGCAGTTACTCGGGGTACTATGGCTACACCTTC. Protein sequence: CPSSYSGYYGYTF.

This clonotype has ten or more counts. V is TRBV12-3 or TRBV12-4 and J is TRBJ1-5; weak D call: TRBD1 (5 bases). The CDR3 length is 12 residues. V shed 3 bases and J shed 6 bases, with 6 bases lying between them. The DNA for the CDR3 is TGTGCCAGCAGTTTGGGGGGTCAGCCCCAGCATTTT. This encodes CASSLGGQPQHF.

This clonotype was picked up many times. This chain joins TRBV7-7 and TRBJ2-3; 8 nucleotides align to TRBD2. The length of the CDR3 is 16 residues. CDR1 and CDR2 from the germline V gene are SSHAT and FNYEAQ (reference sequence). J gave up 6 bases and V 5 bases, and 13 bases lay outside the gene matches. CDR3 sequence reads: CASSRTASGSVDTQYF. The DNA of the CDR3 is TGTGCCAGCAGCCGAACGGCAAGCGGGAGTGTCGATACGCAGTATTTT.

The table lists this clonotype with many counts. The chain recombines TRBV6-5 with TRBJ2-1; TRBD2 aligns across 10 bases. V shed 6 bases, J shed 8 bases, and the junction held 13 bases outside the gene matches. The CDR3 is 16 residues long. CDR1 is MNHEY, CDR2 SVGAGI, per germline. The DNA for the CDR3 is TGTGCCAGCAGCCCCCGGGTGGTAGCGGGAGGTGATGAGCAGTTCTTC. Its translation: CASSPRVVAGGDEQFF.

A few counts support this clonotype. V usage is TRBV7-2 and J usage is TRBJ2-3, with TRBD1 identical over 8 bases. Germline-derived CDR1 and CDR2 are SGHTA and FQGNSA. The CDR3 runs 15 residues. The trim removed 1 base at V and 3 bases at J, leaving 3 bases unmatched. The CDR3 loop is CASSLGTGWTDTQYF. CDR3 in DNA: TGTGCCAGCAGCTTAGGGACAGGGTGGACAGATACGCAGTATTTT.

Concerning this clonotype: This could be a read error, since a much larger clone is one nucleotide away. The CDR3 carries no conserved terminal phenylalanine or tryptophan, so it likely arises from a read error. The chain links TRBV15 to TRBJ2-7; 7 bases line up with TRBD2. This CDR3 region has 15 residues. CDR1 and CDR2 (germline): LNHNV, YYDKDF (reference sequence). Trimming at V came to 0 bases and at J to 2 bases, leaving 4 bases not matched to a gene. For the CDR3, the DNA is TGTGCCACCAGCAGAGATCCCAGCGGGACCTACGAGCAGTACCTC. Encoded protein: CATSRDPSGTYEQYL.

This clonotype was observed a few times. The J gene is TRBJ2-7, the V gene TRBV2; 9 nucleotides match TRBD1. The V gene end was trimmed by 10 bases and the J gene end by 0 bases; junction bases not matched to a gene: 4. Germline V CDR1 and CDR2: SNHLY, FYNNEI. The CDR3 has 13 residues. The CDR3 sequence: CANRDRDSYEQYF. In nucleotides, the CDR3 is TGTGCCAACCGGGACAGGGACTCCTACGAGCAGTACTTC.

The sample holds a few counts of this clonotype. The CDR3 reads CASSQESPGDPYEQYF. The CDR3 nucleotides are TGTGCCAGCAGCCAAGAGTCGCCAGGGGACCCCTACGAGCAGTACTTC. The chain recombines TRBV4-2 with TRBJ2-7; a weak D match, TRBD1 (6 bases). The germline V gene encodes CDR1 LGHNA and CDR2 YNFKEQ. V lost 0 bases, J lost 2 bases, and 14 bases lay in between. The CDR3 consists of 16 residues.

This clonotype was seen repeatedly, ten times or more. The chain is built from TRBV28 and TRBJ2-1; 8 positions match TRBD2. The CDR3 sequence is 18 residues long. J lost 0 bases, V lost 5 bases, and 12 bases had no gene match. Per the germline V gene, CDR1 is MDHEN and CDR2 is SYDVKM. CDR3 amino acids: CASSPQGGLAYSYNEQFF. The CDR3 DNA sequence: TGTGCCAGCAGTCCACAGGGTGGACTAGCCTACTCCTACAATGAGCAGTTCTTC.